The clone carrying this TCR gamma chain is deemed medium-sized. The CDR3 has 13 amino acids. Germline assignment: CDR1 EGSNGY and CDR2 YDSYNSKV. Trimming took 3 bases from V and 3 from J; bases not matched to a gene: 5. These data belong to a study of gamma delta lymphoproliferative disorders and STAT genes. Sequencing used genomic DNA taken from PBMCs of patients and controls. TCRdb fed the multiplex PCR reads to CATT. The sample yields over 2,000 gamma-chain clones, 10% to 13% seen once. The clonotype originates from a human donor in good health. The chain combines TRGV2 with TRGJ1 or TRGJ2. The J gene is not listed in TCRdb, so it was assigned here from a DNA match to germline. The sample taken for sequencing was blood. The CDR3 DNA reads TGTGCCACCTGGGACTCCTCTTATTATAAGAAACTCTTT. Residues: CATWDSSYYKKLF.